The 22 T cell receptor beta chains below all came from one sample that was sequenced in a study of OX40 agonist ivuxolimab in advanced cancers. The protocol was immunoSEQ multiplex PCR, while the TCRdb copy is restricted to in-frame clones and leaves out a portion. The sample lists more than 9,500 clones, roughly 72% occurring once. This material consisted of CD4+ or CD8+ T cells sorted from blood, taken in a trial of the OX40 agonist ivuxolimab. Receptors were obtained from an adult with an advanced solid tumor such as melanoma, head and neck, liver or kidney cancer.

The chain combines TRBV27 with TRBJ2-7, with TRBD1 as a possible D gene (7 bases). V was pared by 3 bases and J by 4 bases, with 19 bases between. Germline-derived CDR1 and CDR2 are MNHEY and SMNVEV (reference sequence). There are 16 residues in the CDR3. CDR3: CASSFLGPGGGYEQYF. The CDR3 DNA follows: TGTGCCAGCAGTTTTTTAGGTCCAGGGGGAGGTTACGAGCAGTACTTC.

This chain joins TRBV5-4 and TRBJ2-7; D gene unclear. This CDR3 has 14 amino acids. Trimming pared 2 bases from V and 3 bases from J, leaving 12 bases between. Germline assignment: CDR1 SGHNT and CDR2 YYREEE (reference sequence). CDR3 sequence (DNA): TGTGCCAGCAGCTTTGGGCTAGGGAACTACGAGCAGTACTTC. Protein: CASSFGLGNYEQYF.

J is TRBJ1-2 and V is TRBV6-5, with 7 bases lining up with TRBD1. This CDR3 has 14 residues. The germline CDR1 and CDR2 sequences are MNHEY and SVGAGI. The junction had 10 bases not matched to a gene; V was cut back by 7 bases and J by 5 bases. CDR3 in amino acids: CASNPADRLYGYTF. The CDR3 DNA sequence: TGTGCCAGCAATCCGGCGGACAGGCTGTATGGCTACACCTTC.

The chain has TRBV4-2 and TRBJ1-3; D is unclear. Germline V CDR1 and CDR2: LGHNA, YNFKEQ. The CDR3 runs to 16 residues. V lost 4 bases, J lost 0 bases, and 13 bases lay in between. The CDR3 protein is CASSLDPFDSGNTIYF. CDR3 nucleotide sequence: TGTGCCAGCAGCCTAGACCCGTTCGACTCTGGAAACACCATATATTTT.

This clone was observed a handful of times. The chain combines TRBV28 with TRBJ2-7; 11 positions agree with TRBD2. Germline trimming cut 4 bases from V and 3 bases from J; bases unmatched to any gene: 5. This CDR3 is 15 amino acids long. The germline V gene encodes CDR1 MDHEN and CDR2 SYDVKM. For the CDR3, the DNA is TGTGCCAGCAGTTATCTAGCGGGAGGCCTCTACGAGCAGTACTTC. It codes for CASSYLAGGLYEQYF. The whole variable domain, remainder taken from reference TRBV28 and TRBJ2-7, is DVKVTQSSRYLVKRTGEKVFLECVQDMDHENMFWYRQDPGLGLRLIYFSYDVKMKEKGDIPEGYSVSREKKERFSLILESASTNQTSMYLCASSYLAGGLYEQYFGPGTRLTVT.

This clone was seen only a few times. V usage is TRBV7-9 and J usage is TRBJ1-1; 11 bases agree with TRBD1. Germline CDR1 is SEHNR and CDR2 is FQNEAQ (reference sequence). The CDR3 covers 14 residues. Losses at the gene ends were 5 bases for V and 10 bases for J; bases not matched to a gene: 9. In DNA form, the CDR3 reads TGTGCCAGCAGCCAACTAGGAGGGACAGGGGGAGCTTTCTTT. Its translation: CASSQLGGTGGAFF.

The V gene is TRBV11-2, the J gene TRBJ1-2, with D possibly TRBD1 on 5 matching bases. The ends were cut back, 5 bases at V and 4 bases at J, with 23 bases in the middle. The CDR3 sequence is 17 residues long. The germline gives CDR1 SGHAT, CDR2 FQNNGV. CDR3 in DNA: TGTGCCAGCAGCCTGGTAGGAGGGGCCCGAACCTTCTATGGCTACACCTTC. Encoded protein: CASSLVGGARTFYGYTF.

This clone was seen only once. The chain links TRBV2 to TRBJ1-5; no clear D. The germline CDR1 and CDR2 sequences are SNHLY and FYNNEI. The CDR3 is 16 amino acids. V lost 4 bases and J lost 6, with 19 bases in between. CDR3 region: CASSAPDSLWGQPQHF. CDR3 in DNA: TGTGCCAGCAGTGCCCCGGACTCCTTATGGGGTCAGCCCCAGCATTTT.

The chain joins TRBV19 to TRBJ2-3; D call uncertain. This CDR3 has 14 amino acids. Germline assignment: CDR1 LNHDA and CDR2 SQIVND (reference sequence). Trimming removed 3 bases from V and 2 bases from J, with 9 bases in between. CDR3 bases: TGTGCCAGTAGTATCATTGGAAACACAGATACGCAGTATTTT. It yields the protein CASSIIGNTDTQYF.

The chain carries TRBV4-1 and TRBJ1-6, with D perhaps matching TRBD1 (6 bases). The CDR3 runs 16 residues. Germline CDR1 MGHRA, CDR2 YSYEKL. Trimming removed 0 bases from V and 9 bases from J, with 15 bases in between. The CDR3 loop reads CASSQEGGHRGSPLHF. The CDR3 bases are TGCGCCAGCAGCCAAGAAGGGGGACACCGGGGTTCACCCCTCCACTTT.

The rearrangement uses TRBV28 and TRBJ2-7; D is possibly TRBD1 or TRBD2 (5 bases each). Germline V lookup: CDR1 MDHEN, CDR2 SYDVKM. Trimming removed 6 bases from V and 4 bases from J, with 13 bases in between. This CDR3 has 13 residues. CDR3: CASSGTDGYEQYF. Written as DNA, the CDR3 is TGTGCCAGCAGCGGGACCGACGGGTACGAGCAGTACTTC.

The rearrangement links TRBV11-2 to TRBJ2-6, with D uncertain. Germline V gene lookup returns CDR1 SGHAT and CDR2 FQNNGV. The CDR3 has 17 residues. Deletions cut 5 bases from V and 4 bases from J, with 18 bases between. The CDR3 DNA reads as TGTGCCAGCAGCACCGGTCCTTACTTAGGGGGGGCCAACGTCCTGACTTTC. This encodes CASSTGPYLGGANVLTF.

V is TRBV6-5 and J is TRBJ1-2; no clear D gene. Germline-derived CDR1 and CDR2 are MNHEY and SVGAGI. This CDR3 spans 14 amino acids. Trimming removed 4 bases at V and 5 bases at J, with 14 bases between. The CDR3 reads CASSSVFSPYGYTF. CDR3 sequence (DNA): TGTGCCAGCAGTTCAGTATTTTCCCCTTATGGCTACACCTTC.

This sequence joins TRBV6-5 and TRBJ1-1, with unresolved D. V was pared by 5 bases and J by 0 bases, with 7 bases between. This CDR3 is 13 amino acids long. CDR1 and CDR2 (germline): MNHEY, SVGAGI. CDR3 in amino acids: CASSRDLNTEAFF. CDR3 DNA: TGTGCCAGCAGTCGAGACTTGAACACTGAAGCTTTCTTT.

CDR3 coding DNA: TGTGCCAGCAGCTTTCTAGGACGGGAAAATTCACCCCTCCACTTT. Protein product: CASSFLGRENSPLHF. This chain joins TRBV28 and TRBJ1-6; unclear D gene. CDR3 length: 15 residues. In germline, CDR1 is MDHEN, CDR2 SYDVKM. V was cut by 6 bases and J by 7 bases, with 16 bases left in between.

V gene TRBV19 combines with J gene TRBJ2-5; D uncertain. V was cut by 8 bases and J by 3 bases, with 10 bases left in between. The CDR3 sequence is 12 residues long. The germline V gene encodes CDR1 LNHDA and CDR2 SQIVND (reference sequence). The CDR3 protein is CASSAWEETQYF. CDR3 in DNA: TGTGCCAGTTCTGCGTGGGAAGAGACCCAGTACTTC.

Here the CDR3 reads CAIISNERGNTIYF. The CDR3 DNA is TGTGCCATTATCAGCAACGAGAGGGGAAACACCATATATTTT. This chain connects TRBV10-3 to TRBJ1-3, with unresolved D. This CDR3 contains 14 residues. Germline loops: CDR1 ENHRY, CDR2 SYGVKD. V was shortened by 9 bases and J by 4 bases, with 16 bases between the two germline ends.

In this sample, this clone turned up once. V usage is TRBV4-3 and J usage is TRBJ1-4; 8 nucleotides line up with TRBD1. V was clipped by 0 bases and J by 5 bases; unmatched bases: 5. The CDR3 spans 16 residues. CDR1 LGHNA and CDR2 YSLEER come from the germline V gene. The chain's CDR3 is CASSQDVAGGNEKLFF. DNA of the CDR3: TGCGCCAGCAGCCAAGACGTCGCAGGGGGCAATGAAAAACTGTTTTTT.

The chain has TRBV7-9 and TRBJ2-1; 7 positions agree with TRBD1. The CDR3 spans 15 residues. After removal of 5 bases from V and 2 bases from J, the junction contained 6 bases not matched to a gene. Germline V gene lookup returns CDR1 SEHNR and CDR2 FQNEAQ (reference sequence). In DNA, the CDR3 is TGTGCCAGCAGCCCACGGACAGGAGCCTACAATGAGCAGTTCTTC. Protein sequence: CASSPRTGAYNEQFF.

The V call is TRBV27, the J call TRBJ2-3; 9 bases align to TRBD2. The CDR3 totals 17 residues. Trimming at V came to 3 bases and at J to 3 bases, leaving 10 bases not matched to a gene. CDR1 is MNHEY, CDR2 SMNVEV, per germline (reference sequence). The CDR3 coding sequence is TGTGCCAGCAGTTTTTCCCCCGCGGGGGGGCCGACAGATACGCAGTATTTT. Translation gives CASSFSPAGGPTDTQYF.

The chain employs TRBV27 and TRBJ1-1; weak D call: TRBD1 (6 bases). The V gene lost 6 bases and the J gene lost 2 bases, with 10 bases spanning the gap. This CDR3 comprises 13 residues. The germline gives CDR1 MNHEY, CDR2 SMNVEV (reference sequence). The CDR3, as DNA: TGTGCCAGCAGACAGGGTCTTAACACTGAAGCTTTCTTT. Its protein is CASRQGLNTEAFF.

This clone turned up a few times. The chain recombines TRBV2 with TRBJ2-2; D gene uncertain. The germline V gene encodes CDR1 SNHLY and CDR2 FYNNEI. Trimming shortened V by 8 bases and J by 4 bases, and 8 bases separated the two germline ends. The CDR3 spans 12 residues. CDR3 nucleotides: TGTGCCAGCGGTGGCCGCACCGGGGAGCTGTTTTTT. Translating gives CASGGRTGELFF.